This T cell receptor (beta chain) comes out of a study of T cell changes during pregnancy in multiple sclerosis. This table comes from immunoSEQ multiplex PCR, and its TCRdb copy is limited to in-frame clones, with some not included. In the table there are about 77,000 clones, 85% to 95% of which are singletons. The CDR3 consists of 14 residues. Germline V gene data show CDR1 as LNHDA and CDR2 as SQIVND (reference sequence). Trimming pared 8 bases from V and 4 bases from J, leaving 17 bases between. This chain links TRBV19 with TRBJ1-2; D call uncertain. The sequences come from peripheral blood, collected after pregnancy. The source of this sequence is a female donor in good health, enrolled as a control in a pregnancy study. The chain's CDR3 is CASGGSFEGYGYTF. The CDR3 DNA sequence: TGTGCCAGTGGAGGGTCCTTCGAGGGCTATGGCTACACCTTC.